This TCR beta chain was recovered during a study of blood T cell repertoires in COVID-19. The overall study: COVID-19 samples from acute and convalescent phases originated in the United States, Italy and Spain. The analysed material was cDNA or gDNA that came from T cells, B-cell-depleted T cells, or PBMCs.

Those who participated ranged in age from about 18 to 89 years and resided in about 24 US areas. Per the original methods: It was from reference gene primer amplification that nucleated cell counts were estimated. Some clones are missing from TCRdb's copy, which holds only in-frame ones; the method was immunoSEQ multiplex PCR. V, J and clone size derive from that table, while D and trimming were established from the DNA sequence. Of approximately 180,000 clones listed, 65% to 90% were seen once; the top ten hold roughly 5.2%. Trimming pared 0 bases from V and 4 bases from J, leaving 11 bases between. CDR1 is SGDLS, CDR2 YYNGEE, per germline. The CDR3 loop spans 14 amino acids.

The chain uses TRBV9 and TRBJ2-7; TRBD2 might be the D (5 bases). The sequenced sample consisted of PBMCs or T cells enriched from blood (not recorded which). The source is a woman aged 55-70 years with acute COVID-19. CDR3 coding DNA: TGTGCCAGCAGCGTAGGGCTGATAGCGTACGAGCAGTACTTC. This gives the protein CASSVGLIAYEQYF.